The present T cell receptor beta chain was sequenced within a study of OX40 agonist ivuxolimab in advanced cancers. About this clone itself: The antigen is not known.

General study findings and limits: On average, CD8+ T cells showed a greater number of expanded clones than CD4+.

The repertoire was sequenced with immunoSEQ multiplex PCR; TCRdb's copy has only in-frame clones and lacks some. The profile shows 80,000 or so clones, about 85% of them singletons. The CDR3 has 15 residues. Germline assignment: CDR1 SGHNT and CDR2 YYREEE (reference sequence). Unmatched junction bases numbered 3, after V lost 4 bases and J lost 1 base. People who had autoimmune disease history or systemic immunosuppression were excluded. The source is an adult with an advanced solid tumor such as melanoma, head and neck, liver or kidney cancer. Sequenced material: CD4+ or CD8+ T cells sorted from blood, taken in a trial of the OX40 agonist ivuxolimab. The chain carries TRBV5-4 and TRBJ2-7, with TRBD2 matching over 12 bases. CDR3 residues: CASSRGTSGSYEQYF. The CDR3, as DNA: TGTGCCAGCAGCCGCGGGACTAGCGGGTCCTACGAGCAGTACTTC.